The 21 T cell receptor beta chains below come from one sample, sequenced in a study of blood T cell repertoires in COVID-19. Measured with immunoSEQ multiplex PCR; TCRdb has only the in-frame clones, and not every one. Of tens of thousands of clones in the sample, about 89% were seen once. The sample comprised peripheral blood. These receptors came from a man aged 50-60 years with active or convalescent COVID-19.

The chain is built from TRBV5-3 and TRBJ2-7, with a possible D match to TRBD1 (5 bases). TRBV5-3 is marked as an open reading frame, function uncertain. This CDR3 comprises 12 residues. DNA of the CDR3: TGTGCCAGAAGTTTGGACATTTACGAGCAGTACGTC. Its translation is CARSLDIYEQYV.

The chain recombines TRBV5-1 with TRBJ2-6, with D possibly TRBD1 on 6 matching bases. CDR3 length: 15 residues. V lost 4 bases and J 4 bases, leaving 12 bases between the germline ends. Germline loops: CDR1 SGHRS, CDR2 YFSETQ. The CDR3 region has the DNA TGCGCCAGCAGCGGCACAGGGTCCGGGGCCAACGTCCTGACTTTC. It is translated as CASSGTGSGANVLTF. The whole variable domain, filled in from reference TRBV5-1 and TRBJ2-6, reads KAGVTQTPRYLIKTRGQQVTLSCSPISGHRSVSWYQQTPGQGLQFLFEYFSETQRNKGNFPGRFSGRQFSNSRSEMNVSTLELGDSALYLCASSGTGSGANVLTFGAGSRLTVL.

J is TRBJ1-5 and V is TRBV19; TRBD1 matches 7 bases. The germline gives CDR1 LNHDA, CDR2 SQIVND (reference sequence). J lost 1 base, V lost 6 bases, and 0 bases had no gene match. The CDR3 has 13 residues. Here the CDR3 reads CASRGQSNQPQHF. For the CDR3, the DNA is TGTGCCAGTAGGGGACAGAGCAATCAGCCCCAGCATTTT. Variable domain in full (rest from reference TRBV19 and TRBJ1-5): DGGITQSPKYLFRKEGQNVTLSCEQNLNHDAMYWYRQDPGQGLRLIYYSQIVNDFQKGDIAEGYSVSREKKESFPLTVTSAQKNPTAFYLCASRGQSNQPQHFGDGTRLSIL.

The genes are TRBV6-5 and TRBJ1-3; no firm D call. The germline V gene encodes CDR1 MNHEY and CDR2 SVGAGI. V lost 4 bases and J 9 bases, leaving 16 bases between the germline ends. CDR3 length: 14 amino acids. CDR3 nucleotides: TGTGCCAGCAGTTTCGACCGGGGTTCAGGCACCATATATTTT. This translates into CASSFDRGSGTIYF.

The chain combines TRBV5-1 with TRBJ2-7; 12 bases match TRBD2. The CDR3 is 17 residues long. Germline assignment: CDR1 SGHRS and CDR2 YFSETQ. Germline trimming cut 0 bases from V and 4 bases from J; bases unmatched to any gene: 8. CDR3 loop: CASSLGGLAGADYEQYV. In DNA form, the CDR3 reads TGCGCCAGCAGCTTGGGGGGACTAGCGGGCGCCGATTACGAGCAGTACGTC.

This clone was picked up one time. The chain recombines TRBV19 with TRBJ2-5, with 7 bases identical to TRBD2. Germline CDR1 and CDR2: LNHDA and SQIVND (reference sequence). CDR3 size: 15 residues. Trimming took 6 bases from V and 2 from J; bases not matched to a gene: 9. DNA of the CDR3: TGTGCCAGTAGGCGACGAGCGGGACTTCAAGAGACCCAGTACTTC. It encodes CASRRRAGLQETQYF.

The gene calls are TRBV6-1 and TRBJ1-6; 8 nucleotides match TRBD1. The germline V gene has CDR1 MNHNS and CDR2 SASEGT. With 5 bases clipped from V and 7 bases from J, the junction kept 4 bases outside the gene matches. The CDR3 sequence is 14 residues long. Written as DNA, the CDR3 is TGTGCCAGCAGTAGAACAGGGGGAAATTCACCCCTCCACTTT. Translated, it gives CASSRTGGNSPLHF.

The V and J genes are TRBV28 and TRBJ2-2; 7 nucleotides line up with TRBD1. The CDR3 spans 14 residues. V shed 3 bases and J 6 bases; nucleotides not matched to a gene: 4. From germline, CDR1 is MDHEN and CDR2 SYDVKM. The CDR3 nucleotides read TGTGCCAGCAGTTTCTCACAGGGGTCCGGGGAGCTGTTTTTT. This translates into CASSFSQGSGELFF.

The V call is TRBV19, the J call TRBJ2-5; possible D gene TRBD2, 6 bases. The CDR3 loop spans 16 amino acids. Germline V lookup: CDR1 LNHDA, CDR2 SQIVND (reference sequence). V lost 3 bases and J lost 4, with 18 bases in between. The CDR3 reads CASSIPGTTGGETQYF. In nucleotides, the CDR3 is TGTGCCAGTAGTATCCCCGGGACCACCGGGGGAGAGACCCAGTACTTC. Combining the CDR3 with reference TRBV19 and TRBJ2-5 gives the whole variable domain DGGITQSPKYLFRKEGQNVTLSCEQNLNHDAMYWYRQDPGQGLRLIYYSQIVNDFQKGDIAEGYSVSREKKESFPLTVTSAQKNPTAFYLCASSIPGTTGGETQYFGPGTRLLVL.

The chain uses TRBV5-1 and TRBJ2-3; TRBD1 matches 7 bases. The V segment lost 4 bases and the J segment 1 base; nucleotides outside the gene matches: 9. CDR3 length equals 16 residues. The germline V gene encodes CDR1 SGHRS and CDR2 YFSETQ. The CDR3 DNA is TGCGCCAGCAGCGCAACAGGGGATTGGGGCACAGATACGCAGTATTTT. Protein: CASSATGDWGTDTQYF.

The V call is TRBV6-5, the J call TRBJ2-7; TRBD2 matches 13 bases. This CDR3 is 13 amino acids long. The V segment lost 6 bases and the J segment 4 bases; nucleotides outside the gene matches: 0. The germline V gene encodes CDR1 MNHEY and CDR2 SVGAGI. The CDR3 reads CASRLAGGYEQYF. The CDR3 region has the DNA TGTGCCAGCAGACTAGCGGGAGGGTACGAGCAGTACTTC.

This clone has only a few counts. The rearrangement uses TRBV2 and TRBJ2-1; a possible D gene is TRBD1 (6 bases). The CDR3 extends over 16 amino acids. Germline values: CDR1 SNHLY, CDR2 FYNNEI. The germline V and J ends were trimmed by 4 bases and 0 bases, with 13 bases remaining between them. DNA for the CDR3: TGTGCCAGCAGTGGTCAAGCGGACAGCTCCTACAATGAGCAGTTCTTC. As protein: CASSGQADSSYNEQFF.

The V call is TRBV14, the J call TRBJ2-5; tentative D call: TRBD1 (6 bases). The CDR3 covers 14 residues. The V end lost 9 bases, the J end lost 3 bases, and 17 bases lay between the germline ends. Germline lookup yields CDR1 SGHDN and CDR2 FVKESK. The CDR3 sequence: CASYLRGAEETQYF. For the CDR3, the DNA is TGTGCCAGTTATCTCAGGGGTGCGGAAGAGACCCAGTACTTC.

The chain uses TRBV13 and TRBJ2-3; 9 nucleotides line up with TRBD2. Germline V lookup: CDR1 PRHDT, CDR2 FYEKMQ (reference sequence). This CDR3 comprises 16 residues. V lost 5 bases, J lost 4 bases, and 10 bases stayed unmatched. In nucleotides, the CDR3 is TGTGCCAGCAGCCTGCTAAGTATAGCGGGAGCAGATACGCAGTATTTT. Translated: CASSLLSIAGADTQYF.

The chain has TRBV9 and TRBJ1-2, with D possibly TRBD1 on 5 matching bases. The V end was cut by 4 bases, the J end by 6 bases, with 22 bases between. The CDR3 length is 16 residues. Germline V gives CDR1 SGDLS, CDR2 YYNGEE. The CDR3 spells CASSPFEPEAGHGYTF. As DNA, the CDR3 is TGTGCCAGCAGCCCCTTTGAGCCCGAGGCGGGGCATGGCTACACCTTC. Based on the CDR3 plus reference TRBV9 and TRBJ1-2, the full variable domain is DSGVTQTPKHLITATGQRVTLRCSPRSGDLSVYWYQQSLDQGLQFLIQYYNGEERAKGNILERFSAQQFPDLHSELNLSSLELGDSALYFCASSPFEPEAGHGYTFGSGTRLTVV.

The chain links TRBV30 to TRBJ2-7; TRBD2 agrees at 11 bases. Trimming at V came to 4 bases and at J to 2 bases, leaving 10 bases not matched to a gene. Germline CDR1 GTSNPN, CDR2 SVGIG (reference sequence). The CDR3 length is 16 residues. The CDR3 coding sequence is TGTGCCTGGAACCTGGAAGGACTAGCGGGTACCTACGAGCAGTACTTC. Its translation is CAWNLEGLAGTYEQYF.

The gene calls are TRBV14 and TRBJ2-1, with 12 bases lining up with TRBD2. V trimming: 3 bases; J trimming: 3 bases; junction bases outside the gene matches: 3. The CDR3 contains 16 residues. The germline V gene has CDR1 SGHDN and CDR2 FVKESK. CDR3 protein: CASSHLAGGFYNEQFF. CDR3 DNA: TGTGCCAGCAGCCATCTAGCGGGAGGGTTCTACAATGAGCAGTTCTTC.

The chain couples TRBV14 to TRBJ2-7; tentatively, D is TRBD2 (6 bases). Per the germline V gene, CDR1 is SGHDN and CDR2 is FVKESK. The CDR3 has 18 residues. Trimming stripped 0 bases from V and 6 bases from J, with 24 bases between. The CDR3: CASSQDRVRETRTGEQYV. The DNA of the CDR3 is TGTGCCAGCAGCCAAGATCGAGTCCGGGAGACTAGAACAGGCGAGCAGTACGTC.

The chain is built from TRBV28 and TRBJ1-5; D perhaps matches TRBD1 (5 bases). Germline V lookup: CDR1 MDHEN, CDR2 SYDVKM. The CDR3 length is 16 residues. The germline V and J ends were trimmed by 0 bases and 7 bases, with 16 bases remaining between them. The DNA of the CDR3 is TGTGCCAGCAGTTTATGGAGGATCGCAGGGAACCAGCCCCAGCATTTT. It specifies CASSLWRIAGNQPQHF.

The chain joins TRBV6-5 to TRBJ1-1; TRBD1 matches 10 bases. The CDR3 runs to 13 residues. CDR1 is MNHEY and CDR2 is SVGAGI in the germline V gene. V trimming: 6 bases; J trimming: 4 bases; junction bases outside the gene matches: 2. CDR3 coding DNA: TGTGCCAGCAGACGGACAGGGGGCACTGAAGCTTTCTTT. It specifies CASRRTGGTEAFF.

V is TRBV14 and J is TRBJ1-6; no reliable D call. CDR1 SGHDN and CDR2 FVKESK come from the germline V gene. The V end was cut by 0 bases, the J end by 8 bases, with 5 bases between. This CDR3 has 13 amino acids. DNA for the CDR3: TGTGCCAGCAGCCAAGAACTGTATTCACCCCTCCACTTT. Its translation is CASSQELYSPLHF.